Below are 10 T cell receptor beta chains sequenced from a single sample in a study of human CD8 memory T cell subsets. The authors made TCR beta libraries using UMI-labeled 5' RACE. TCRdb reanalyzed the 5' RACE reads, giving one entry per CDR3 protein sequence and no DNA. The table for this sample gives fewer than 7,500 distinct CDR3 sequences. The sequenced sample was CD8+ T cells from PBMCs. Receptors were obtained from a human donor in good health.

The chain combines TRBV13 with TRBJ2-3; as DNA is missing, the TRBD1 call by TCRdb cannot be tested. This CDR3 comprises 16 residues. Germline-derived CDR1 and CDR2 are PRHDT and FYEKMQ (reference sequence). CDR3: CASSLQGGSYTDTQYF.

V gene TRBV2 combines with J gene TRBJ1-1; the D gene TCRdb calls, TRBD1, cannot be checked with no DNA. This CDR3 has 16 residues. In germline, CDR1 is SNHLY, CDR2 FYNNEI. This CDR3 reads CASSPPTGGGQTEAFF. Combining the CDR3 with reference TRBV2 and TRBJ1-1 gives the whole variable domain EPEVTQTPSHQVTQMGQEVILRCVPISNHLYFYWYRQILGQKVEFLVSFYNNEISEKSEIFDDQFSVERPDGSNFTLKIRSTKLEDSAMYFCASSPPTGGGQTEAFFGQGTRLTVV.

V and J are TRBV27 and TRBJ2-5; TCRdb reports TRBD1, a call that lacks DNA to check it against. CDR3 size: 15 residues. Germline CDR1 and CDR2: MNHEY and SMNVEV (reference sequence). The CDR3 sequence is CASSPGQGLQETQYF.

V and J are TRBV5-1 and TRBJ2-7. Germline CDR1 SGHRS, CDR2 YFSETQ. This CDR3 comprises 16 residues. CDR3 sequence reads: CASSLEVAASSYEQYF.

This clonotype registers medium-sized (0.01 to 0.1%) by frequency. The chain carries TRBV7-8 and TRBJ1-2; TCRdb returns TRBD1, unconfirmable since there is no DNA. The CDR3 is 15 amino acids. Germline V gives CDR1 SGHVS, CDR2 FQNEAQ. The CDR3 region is CASSRSTGRNYGYTF.

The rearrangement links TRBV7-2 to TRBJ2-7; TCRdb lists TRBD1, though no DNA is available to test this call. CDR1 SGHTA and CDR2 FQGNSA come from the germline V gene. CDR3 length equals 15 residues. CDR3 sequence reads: CASSLGGQGAYEQYF.

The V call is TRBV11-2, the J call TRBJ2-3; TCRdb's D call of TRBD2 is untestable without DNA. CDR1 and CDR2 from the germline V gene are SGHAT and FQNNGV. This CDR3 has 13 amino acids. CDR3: CASLASGTDTQYF.

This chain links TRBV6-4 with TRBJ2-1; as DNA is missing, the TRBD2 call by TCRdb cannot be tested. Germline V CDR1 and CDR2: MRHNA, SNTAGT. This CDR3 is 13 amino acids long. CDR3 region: CATRGADNGEQFF.

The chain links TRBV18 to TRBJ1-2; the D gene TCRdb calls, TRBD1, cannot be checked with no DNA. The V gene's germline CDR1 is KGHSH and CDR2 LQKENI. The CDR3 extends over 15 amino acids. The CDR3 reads CASSPPTGDYYGYTF.

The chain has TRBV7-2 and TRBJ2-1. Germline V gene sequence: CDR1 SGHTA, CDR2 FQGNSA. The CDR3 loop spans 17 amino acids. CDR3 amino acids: CASSLALVLSSYNEQFF.